This T cell receptor (beta chain) was sequenced in a study of blood T cell repertoires in COVID-19. The wider study: The cDNA or gDNA used as material had been derived from T cells, B-cell-depleted T cells, or PBMCs.

A Seattle source enrolled patients during active infection and followed them longitudinally. Per the original methods: Using reference gene primer amplification, nucleated cell counts were estimated. This table comes from immunoSEQ multiplex PCR, and its TCRdb copy is limited to in-frame clones, with some not included. V and J calls and clone size are given by that table; D and trimming were obtained from the DNA. The sample shows 240,000 or so clones, 75% to 85% of them seen only once. CDR1 is GTSNPN, CDR2 SVGIG, per germline (reference sequence). Deletions cut 3 bases from V and 8 bases from J, with 20 bases between. The CDR3 runs to 16 residues.

The source is a woman aged 80 or over with COVID-19, enrolled during active disease. V is TRBV30 and J is TRBJ1-6; D may be TRBD1 (6 bases). Sequencing was carried out using peripheral blood. The CDR3 nucleotides are TGTGCCTGGAGGGGCACGAAGAGGGGGAGTGATTCACCCCTCCACTTT. Its protein product is CAWRGTKRGSDSPLHF.